This passage covers 5 T cell receptor beta chains from one sample sequenced in a study of PD-1 blockade in mismatch repair-deficient tumors listed by TCRdb under 2017. The method behind the library was the immunoSEQ multiplex PCR assay. The immuneACCESS repertoire file appears here via TCRdb, limited to in-frame rearrangements. These files lack a portion of the clones; in checked studies, under half of the deficit traces to unresolved V genes, and the cause of the others is not known. Here the sample has approximately 80,000 clones; 80% to 90% occur a single time. Roughly 6% of the sample is in the top ten clones. The material was peripheral blood, obtained 44 weeks after starting pembrolizumab. These receptors were taken from an adult with mismatch repair-deficient cancer.

The sample holds a few counts of this clone. The chain has TRBV25-1 and TRBJ2-7; D unresolved. V lost 3 bases and J lost 2, with 11 bases in between. The CDR3 runs to 14 residues. Germline-derived CDR1 and CDR2 are MGHDK and SYGVNS. The CDR3 loop is CASSDLGPPYEQYF. DNA of the CDR3: TGTGCCAGCAGTGATTTGGGCCCACCCTACGAGCAGTACTTC.

This clone has only one observation. The V and J genes are TRBV30 and TRBJ2-3; perhaps TRBD1 as D (5 bases). V lost 1 base, J lost 4 bases, and 9 bases lay in between. Germline CDR1 GTSNPN, CDR2 SVGIG (reference sequence). CDR3 length: 13 amino acids. The CDR3 nucleotides are TGTGCCTGGAGTGGGTGGGGCGCAGATACGCAGTATTTT. Translating gives CAWSGWGADTQYF.

CDR3 in amino acids: CASSSEDRSQPQHF. As DNA, the CDR3 is TGTGCCAGCAGTTCTGAGGATCGGAGCCAGCCCCAGCATTTT. The V and J genes are TRBV7-8 and TRBJ1-5; D is unresolved. CDR1 and CDR2 (germline): SGHVS, FQNEAQ. V was shortened by 6 bases and J by 7 bases, with 16 bases between the two germline ends. The CDR3 spans 14 residues. Full variable domain (remainder filled in from reference TRBV7-8 and TRBJ1-5): GAGVSQSPRYKVAKRGQDVALRCDPISGHVSLFWYQQALGQGPEFLTYFQNEAQLDKSGLPSDRFFAERPEGSVSTLKIQRTQQEDSAVYLCASSSEDRSQPQHFGDGTRLSIL.

J is TRBJ1-5 and V is TRBV23-1; no definite D call. TRBV23-1 carries the ORF label, with uncertain function. The CDR3 has 16 residues. The V end was cut by 0 bases, the J end by 3 bases, with 12 bases between. The CDR3 here is CASSQSDRQLNQPQHF. As DNA, the CDR3 is TGCGCCAGCAGTCAATCCGATCGGCAGCTCAATCAGCCCCAGCATTTT.

This clone was recorded a few times. The chain employs TRBV30 and TRBJ2-1; no clear D gene. The CDR3 covers 13 residues. Germline V CDR1 and CDR2: GTSNPN, SVGIG (reference sequence). The V gene lost 0 bases and the J gene lost 9 bases, with 12 bases spanning the gap. CDR3 sequence reads: CAWSVRKRVEQFF. The CDR3 DNA is TGTGCCTGGAGTGTACGAAAGCGAGTTGAGCAGTTCTTC.